This passage covers 8 T cell receptor beta chains from one sample sequenced in a study of long-term antiretroviral therapy in people with HIV. An immunoSEQ assay, version v3.0, was performed at survey level. The method was immunoSEQ multiplex PCR; TCRdb's version includes in-frame clones alone and lacks a portion of them. The top ten clones hold 2% to 2.5% of a sample with some 40,000 clones, less than 95% of them seen once. This specimen was unsorted PBMCs, taken almost 9.5 years after starting antiretroviral therapy. The receptors stem from a man younger than 45 with HIV.

The gene calls are TRBV19 and TRBJ2-5; D might be TRBD2 (6 bases). This CDR3 is 15 amino acids long. The germline gives CDR1 LNHDA, CDR2 SQIVND (reference sequence). Trimming left V 1 base short and J 9 bases short, with 18 bases between. CDR3 nucleotide sequence: TGTGCCAGTAGTATAGTCCCGACTAGTTTAAGCTCCCAGTACTTC. Translated: CASSIVPTSLSSQYF. Drawing the rest from reference TRBV19 and TRBJ2-5, the complete variable domain is DGGITQSPKYLFRKEGQNVTLSCEQNLNHDAMYWYRQDPGQGLRLIYYSQIVNDFQKGDIAEGYSVSREKKESFPLTVTSAQKNPTAFYLCASSIVPTSLSSQYFGPGTRLLVL.

This sequence joins TRBV28 and TRBJ1-5; D remains ambiguous. Germline loops: CDR1 MDHEN, CDR2 SYDVKM. CDR3 size: 12 residues. Trimming shortened V by 4 bases and J by 5 bases, and 6 bases separated the two germline ends. The CDR3 coding sequence is TGTGCCAGCAGTTCGGTGGATCAGCCCCAGCATTTT. It translates to CASSSVDQPQHF.

The V gene is TRBV5-6, the J gene TRBJ1-2; D might be TRBD1 (6 bases). CDR3 size: 16 residues. The V gene lost 0 bases and the J gene lost 0 bases, with 12 bases spanning the gap. CDR1 is SGHDT, CDR2 YYEEEE, per germline. Here the CDR3 reads CASSLGGTTANYGYTF. Written as DNA, the CDR3 is TGTGCCAGCAGCTTGGGCGGGACAACCGCTAACTATGGCTACACCTTC.

V gene TRBV5-1 combines with J gene TRBJ2-2, with 7 bases identical to TRBD2. CDR1 and CDR2 (germline): SGHRS, YFSETQ. The CDR3 is made up of 16 amino acids. After removal of 0 bases from V and 4 bases from J, the junction contained 6 bases not matched to a gene. The CDR3 is CASSLVAGGITGELFF. The CDR3 DNA reads as TGCGCCAGCAGCTTGGTAGCGGGCGGAATCACCGGGGAGCTGTTTTTT.

The chain combines TRBV6-5 with TRBJ1-6; D is uncertain. This CDR3 region has 15 residues. Germline lookup yields CDR1 MNHEY and CDR2 SVGAGI. The V and J ends lost 2 bases and 10 bases respectively, with 15 bases between them. CDR3 coding DNA: TGTGCCAGCAGTTACGCGCCCGGCCGGGAATCACCCCTCCACTTT. Translated, it gives CASSYAPGRESPLHF.

This chain uses TRBV7-2 with TRBJ2-3; tentative D call: TRBD2 (6 bases). Looked up from germline, CDR1 is SGHTA and CDR2 is FQGNSA. Between the trimmed V and J ends, which lost 4 bases and 4 bases, there was a span of 12 bases. The CDR3 runs to 14 residues. This CDR3 reads CASSSGSRADTQYF. DNA of the CDR3: TGTGCCAGCAGCTCCGGGAGCCGTGCAGATACGCAGTATTTT. Full variable domain (remainder filled in from reference TRBV7-2 and TRBJ2-3): GAGVSQSPSNKVTEKGKDVELRCDPISGHTALYWYRQSLGQGLEFLIYFQGNSAPDKSGLPSDRFSAERTGGSVSTLTIQRTQQEDSAVYLCASSSGSRADTQYFGPGTRLTVL.

Here the CDR3 reads CASSPPGTGDGYTF. CDR3 DNA sequence: TGTGCCAGCTCACCACCCGGGACAGGGGATGGCTACACCTTC. The chain employs TRBV18 and TRBJ1-2; 10 bases are a match to TRBD1. This CDR3 contains 14 residues. CDR1 and CDR2 (germline): KGHSH, LQKENI. The V and J ends lost 0 bases and 6 bases, in that order; junction bases with no gene match: 1.

The CDR3 spells CASSWGVLAGEETQYF. CDR3 DNA sequence: TGTGCCAGCAGCTGGGGGGTGCTAGCGGGGGAAGAGACCCAGTACTTC. The rearrangement links TRBV5-4 to TRBJ2-5, with 10 bases matching TRBD2. In germline, CDR1 is SGHNT, CDR2 YYREEE (reference sequence). Trimming removed 3 bases from V and 3 bases from J; junction bases left unmatched: 8. CDR3 length equals 16 residues.